A selection of T cell receptor beta chains follows, all from one sample in a study of vaccination and CD4 T cells after COVID-19. One entry per CDR3 protein, called by TCRdb with MiXCR from the PCR reads. The data hold 13,000 or so distinct CDR3 sequences, with 74% observed a single time. These receptors are not linked to any known antigen. Specimen: CD4+ T cells from blood, cultured in vitro. These receptors all come from a human donor who had recovered from COVID-19. CDR3s include the opening cysteine and the closing phenylalanine or tryptophan. A D gene is named only where the DNA matches it firmly. Clone size is given for some rows only: seen once, a few or many times, or a class if the clone is expanded.

v_call,d_call,clone_size,j_call,cdr3_aa,cdr3_nt
TRBV27,.,.,TRBJ2-7,CASSLYLEGSYEQYF,TGTGCCAGCAGTTTGTACTTGGAGGGTTCTTACGAGCAGTACTTC
TRBV15,TRBD1,.,TRBJ2-2,CATSIQGGNTGELFF,TGTGCCACCAGCATACAGGGGGGAAACACCGGGGAGCTGTTTTTT
TRBV20-1,.,.,TRBJ1-2,CSALAGALYGYTF,TGCAGTGCTCTGGCAGGCGCTCTCTATGGCTACACCTTC
TRBV6-1,TRBD1,once,TRBJ1-6,CASTPDRAHNSPLHF,TGTGCCAGCACCCCTGACAGGGCACATAATTCACCCCTCCACTTT
TRBV7-2,.,.,TRBJ2-3,CASSPERGRADTQYF,TGTGCCAGCAGCCCAGAGAGGGGTAGGGCAGATACGCAGTATTTT
TRBV6-1,.,few,TRBJ1-6,CASRRDGVWSYNSPLHF,TGTGCCAGCAGGAGAGACGGGGTTTGGTCCTATAATTCACCCCTCCACTTT
TRBV7-8,TRBD1,.,TRBJ2-5,CASSFRRGRETQYF,TGTGCCAGCAGCTTTCGAAGGGGGCGAGAGACCCAGTACTTC
TRBV20-1,TRBD2,.,TRBJ2-5,CSARSTRGAYETQYF,TGCAGTGCGAGATCCACGCGGGGGGCGTACGAGACCCAGTACTTC
TRBV6-1,TRBD2,.,TRBJ2-2,CASSRTSGRKGELFF,TGTGCCAGCAGCCGGACTAGCGGGAGAAAAGGGGAGCTGTTTTTT
TRBV24-1,.,.,TRBJ2-1,CATSDQAGSYNEQFF,TGTGCCACCAGTGATCAGGCGGGCTCCTACAATGAGCAGTTCTTC
TRBV27,.,.,TRBJ2-2,CASSWGLYTGELFF,TGTGCCAGCAGTTGGGGGCTGTACACCGGGGAGCTGTTTTTT
TRBV2,.,once,TRBJ2-2,CASRGDGELFF,TGTGCCAGCCGAGGGGACGGGGAGCTGTTTTTT
TRBV10-3,.,.,TRBJ2-7,CAITPRLSYEQYF,TGTGCCATCACCCCTCGGCTGTCCTACGAGCAGTACTTC
TRBV5-6,.,.,TRBJ2-7,CASNPRNDEQYF,TGTGCCAGCAACCCTCGGAACGACGAGCAGTACTTC
TRBV24-1,TRBD1,.,TRBJ2-1,CATSDLGRGRNHEQFF,TGTGCCACCAGTGATTTGGGCAGGGGGCGGAACCATGAGCAGTTCTTC
TRBV2,.,.,TRBJ1-5,CASRTRLMQPQHF,TGTGCCAGCAGGACGCGTTTAATGCAGCCCCAGCATTTT
TRBV6-1,TRBD1,few,TRBJ1-6,CASSGTGTANSPLHF,TGTGCCAGCAGTGGCACCGGGACAGCGAATTCACCCCTCCACTTT
TRBV28,.,medium-sized,TRBJ1-2,CASSLGRGLKGYTF,TGTGCCAGCAGTTTAGGGCGGGGGCTCAAGGGCTACACCTTC
TRBV6-5,TRBD1,few,TRBJ1-6,CASSYSKQGAAPLHF,TGTGCCAGCAGTTACTCGAAACAGGGGGCGGCCCCCCTCCACTTT
TRBV6-5,TRBD1,.,TRBJ2-4,CASSYTAGGAGENIQYF,TGTGCCAGCAGTTACACAGCAGGGGGTGCCGGTGAGAACATTCAGTACTTC
TRBV6-2/TRBV6-3,.,few,TRBJ2-5,CASSYVGIPQETQYF,TGTGCCAGCAGTTATGTGGGGATACCCCAAGAGACCCAGTACTTC
TRBV11-2,.,.,TRBJ1-5,CASSFAGGNQPQHF,TGTGCCAGCAGCTTCGCAGGGGGCAATCAGCCCCAGCATTTT
TRBV6-2/TRBV6-3,TRBD2,.,TRBJ2-5,CASRPGLAGAGETQYF,TGTGCCAGCCGTCCGGGACTAGCGGGAGCAGGCGAGACCCAGTACTTC
TRBV18,.,.,TRBJ2-7,CASSPGQSYEQYF,TGTGCCAGCTCACCAGGACAGTCCTACGAGCAGTACTTC
TRBV12-3/TRBV12-4,.,.,TRBJ2-3,CASSDVGTTDTQYF,TGTGCCAGCAGTGATGTTGGGACCACAGATACGCAGTATTTT
TRBV20-1,TRBD1,.,TRBJ2-7,CSPWGRQGIFGEQYF,TGCAGTCCCTGGGGACGACAGGGGATTTTTGGCGAGCAGTACTTC
TRBV15,TRBD2,.,TRBJ2-1,CATSSPTLAGAGVDEQFF,TGTGCCACCAGCAGTCCGACCCTAGCGGGAGCCGGTGTAGATGAGCAGTTCTTC
TRBV7-9,.,.,TRBJ2-7,CASSARKTSVSSYEQYF,TGTGCCAGCAGCGCCAGAAAAACTAGTGTATCCTCCTACGAGCAGTACTTC
TRBV24-1,.,.,TRBJ2-3,CATSGRGYTDTQYF,TGTGCCACCAGTGGTCGCGGATACACAGATACGCAGTATTTT
TRBV19,.,.,TRBJ1-4,CASRERAATNEKLFF,TGTGCCAGTAGGGAAAGGGCAGCAACTAATGAAAAACTGTTTTTT
TRBV20-1,TRBD1,.,TRBJ1-1,CSGRQGPEAFF,TGCAGTGGGCGACAGGGTCCTGAAGCTTTCTTT
TRBV15,.,.,TRBJ2-5,CATSRDRQVGARTQYF,TGTGCCACCAGCAGAGATCGGCAGGTTGGGGCGCGGACCCAGTACTTC
TRBV12-5,TRBD2,.,TRBJ2-5,CASGQRGEETQYF,TGTGCTAGTGGGCAACGGGGGGAAGAGACCCAGTACTTC
TRBV15,.,.,TRBJ2-3,CATSRDLGPDTQYF,TGTGCCACCAGCAGAGATTTGGGGCCAGATACGCAGTATTTT
TRBV19,.,.,TRBJ2-7,CASPAGSVVEQYF,TGTGCCTCACCCGCAGGGTCTGTGGTCGAGCAGTACTTC
TRBV10-1,TRBD1,.,TRBJ1-2,CASRMDRRPSYTF,TGCGCCAGCAGGATGGACAGGCGCCCTAGCTACACCTTC
TRBV6-1,.,few,TRBJ1-2,CASSEDRTANYGYTF,TGTGCCAGCAGTGAAGACAGGACAGCTAACTATGGCTACACCTTC
TRBV20-1,.,.,TRBJ1-3,CSASRTRGSGSGNTIYF,TGCAGTGCTAGCCGGACCAGGGGAAGCGGCTCTGGAAACACCATATATTTT
TRBV20-1,TRBD1,few,TRBJ1-2,CSARERQGMVDYGYTF,TGCAGTGCTAGAGAAAGACAGGGAATGGTCGACTATGGCTACACCTTC
TRBV28,.,.,TRBJ1-6,CASRQALAGSPLHF,TGTGCCAGCAGGCAGGCCTTGGCGGGTTCACCCCTCCACTTT
TRBV7-2,.,.,TRBJ2-3,CASTPNRLSADTQYF,TGTGCCAGCACCCCAAATAGACTGAGTGCAGATACGCAGTATTTT
TRBV6-5,.,once,TRBJ2-7,CASSSPGTATYEQYF,TGTGCCAGCAGTTCCCCCGGAACAGCTACCTACGAGCAGTACTTC
TRBV20-1,TRBD1,.,TRBJ1-5,CSARVRTGYSIQPQHF,TGCAGTGCTAGAGTGCGGACAGGTTATAGCATTCAGCCCCAGCATTTT
TRBV11-3,.,few,TRBJ2-1,CASSPDGRGGIDEQFF,TGTGCCAGCAGCCCCGATGGTCGGGGCGGGATCGATGAGCAGTTCTTC